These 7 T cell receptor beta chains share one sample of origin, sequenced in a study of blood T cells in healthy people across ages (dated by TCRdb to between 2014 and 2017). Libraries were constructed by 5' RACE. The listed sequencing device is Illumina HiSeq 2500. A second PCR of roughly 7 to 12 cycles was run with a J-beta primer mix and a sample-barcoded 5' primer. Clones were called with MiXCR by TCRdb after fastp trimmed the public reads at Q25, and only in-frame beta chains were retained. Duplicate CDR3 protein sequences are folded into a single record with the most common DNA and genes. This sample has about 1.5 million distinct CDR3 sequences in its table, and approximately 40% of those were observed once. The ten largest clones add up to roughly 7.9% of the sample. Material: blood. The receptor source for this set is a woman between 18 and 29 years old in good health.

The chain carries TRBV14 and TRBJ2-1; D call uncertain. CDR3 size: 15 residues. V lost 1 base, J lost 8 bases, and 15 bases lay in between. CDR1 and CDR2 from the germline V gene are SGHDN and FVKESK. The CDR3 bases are TGTGCCAGCAGCCAAGTAACCCCCGCCGCGGATGAGCAGTTCTTC. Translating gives CASSQVTPAADEQFF. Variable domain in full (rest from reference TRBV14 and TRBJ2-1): EAGVTQFPSHSVIEKGQTVTLRCDPISGHDNLYWYRRVMGKEIKFLLHFVKESKQDESGMPNNRFLAERTGGTYSTLKVQPAELEDSGVYFCASSQVTPAADEQFFGPGTRLTVL.

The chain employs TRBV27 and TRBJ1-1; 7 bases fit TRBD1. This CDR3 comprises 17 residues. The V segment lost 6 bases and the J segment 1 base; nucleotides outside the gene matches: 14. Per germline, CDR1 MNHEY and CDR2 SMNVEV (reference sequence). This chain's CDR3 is CASRDRGRGERNTEAFF. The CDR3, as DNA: TGTGCCAGCAGAGATAGGGGGCGGGGGGAGAGGAACACTGAAGCTTTCTTT.

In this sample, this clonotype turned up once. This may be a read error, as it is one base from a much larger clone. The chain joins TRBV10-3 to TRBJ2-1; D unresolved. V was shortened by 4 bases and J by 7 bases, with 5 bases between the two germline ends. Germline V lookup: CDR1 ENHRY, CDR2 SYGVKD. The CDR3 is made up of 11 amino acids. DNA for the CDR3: TGTGCCATCAGTGCGTCAAATGAGCAGTTCTTC. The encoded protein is CAISASNEQFF.

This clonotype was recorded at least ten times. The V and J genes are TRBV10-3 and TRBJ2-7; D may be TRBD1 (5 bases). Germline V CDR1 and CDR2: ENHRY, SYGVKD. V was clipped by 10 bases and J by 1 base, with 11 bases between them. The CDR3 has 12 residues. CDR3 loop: CATQGSSYEQYF. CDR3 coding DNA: TGTGCCACTCAGGGTTCATCCTACGAGCAGTACTTC.

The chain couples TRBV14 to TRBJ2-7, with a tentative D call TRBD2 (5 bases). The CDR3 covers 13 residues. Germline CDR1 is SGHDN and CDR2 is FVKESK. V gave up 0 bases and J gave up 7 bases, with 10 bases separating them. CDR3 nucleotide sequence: TGTGCCAGCAGCCAAGACTGGGAGAATGAGCAGTACTTC. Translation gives CASSQDWENEQYF.

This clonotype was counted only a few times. CDR3 in DNA: TGTGCCAGCAGCTCAAGTGCCGAGGCCCGGTTGCAGTACTTC. Translation: CASSSSAEARLQYF. V gene TRBV28 combines with J gene TRBJ2-7; D gene ambiguous. Trimming left V 6 bases short and J 9 bases short, with 21 bases between. The CDR3 has 14 residues. The germline gives CDR1 MDHEN, CDR2 SYDVKM.

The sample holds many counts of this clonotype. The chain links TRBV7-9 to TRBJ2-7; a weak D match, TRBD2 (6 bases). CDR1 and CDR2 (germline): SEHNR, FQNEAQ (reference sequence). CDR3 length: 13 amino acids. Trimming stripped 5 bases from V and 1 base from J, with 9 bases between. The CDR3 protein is CASSRDFSYEQYF. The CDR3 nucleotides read TGTGCCAGCAGCCGGGACTTTTCCTACGAGCAGTACTTC.